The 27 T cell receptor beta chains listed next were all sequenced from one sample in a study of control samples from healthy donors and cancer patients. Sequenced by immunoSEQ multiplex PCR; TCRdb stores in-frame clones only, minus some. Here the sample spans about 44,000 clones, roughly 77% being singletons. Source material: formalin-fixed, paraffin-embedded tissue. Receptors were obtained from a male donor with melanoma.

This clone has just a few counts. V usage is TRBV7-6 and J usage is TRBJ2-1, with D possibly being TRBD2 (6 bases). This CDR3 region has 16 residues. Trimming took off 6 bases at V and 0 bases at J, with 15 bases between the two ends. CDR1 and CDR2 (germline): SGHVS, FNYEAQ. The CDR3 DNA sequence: TGTGCCAGCAGTCGGGAGCGGTTGGGCTCCTACAATGAGCAGTTCTTC. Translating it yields CASSRERLGSYNEQFF. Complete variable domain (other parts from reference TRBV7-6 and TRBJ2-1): GAGVSQSPRYKVTKRGQDVALRCDPISGHVSLYWYRQALGQGPEFLTYFNYEAQQDKSGLPNDRFSAERPEGSISTLTIQRTEQRDSAMYRCASSRERLGSYNEQFFGPGTRLTVL.

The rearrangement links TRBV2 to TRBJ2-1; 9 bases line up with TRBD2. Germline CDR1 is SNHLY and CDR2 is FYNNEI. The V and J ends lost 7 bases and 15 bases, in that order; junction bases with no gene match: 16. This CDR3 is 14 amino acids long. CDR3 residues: CASTPRASGAPRFF. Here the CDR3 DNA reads TGTGCCAGCACCCCCCGGGCTAGCGGGGCTCCCAGGTTCTTC.

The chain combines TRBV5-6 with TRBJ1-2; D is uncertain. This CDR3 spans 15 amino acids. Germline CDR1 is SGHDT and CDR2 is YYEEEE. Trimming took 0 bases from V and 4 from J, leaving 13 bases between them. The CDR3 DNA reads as TGTGCCAGCAGCTTGGTAGGCCAGTCGCGCTATGGCTACACCTTC. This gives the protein CASSLVGQSRYGYTF.

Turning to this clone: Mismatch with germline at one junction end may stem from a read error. CDR3 in amino acids: CASSLAGSSADMQYF. The DNA of the CDR3 is TGTGCCAGTAGCTTAGCCGGGAGTAGTGCAGATATGCAGTATTTT. This rearrangement joins TRBV7-2 to TRBJ2-3, with a possible D match to TRBD2 (6 bases). CDR3 size: 15 residues. Germline-derived CDR1 and CDR2 are SGHTA and FQGNSA.

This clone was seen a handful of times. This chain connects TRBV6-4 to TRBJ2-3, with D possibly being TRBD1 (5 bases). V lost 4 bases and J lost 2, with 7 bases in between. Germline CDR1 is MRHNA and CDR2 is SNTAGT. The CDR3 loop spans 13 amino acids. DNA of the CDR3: TGTGCCAGCAGTGCAGGGAACACAGATACGCAGTATTTT. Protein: CASSAGNTDTQYF.

CDR3 sequence (DNA): TGTGCCAGCAGTTTTAGAGCGGGAGGGCCTTACGAGCAGTACTTC. It is translated as CASSFRAGGPYEQYF. This sequence joins TRBV27 and TRBJ2-7; 10 nucleotides agree with TRBD2. The CDR3 contains 15 residues. Germline CDR1 and CDR2: MNHEY and SMNVEV (reference sequence). J was trimmed by 4 bases and V by 3 bases; bases with no gene match: 6.

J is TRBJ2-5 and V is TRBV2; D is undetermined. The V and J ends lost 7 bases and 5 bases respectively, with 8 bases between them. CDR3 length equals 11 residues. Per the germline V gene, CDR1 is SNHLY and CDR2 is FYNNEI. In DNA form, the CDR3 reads TGTGCCAGCAACCTCTGGGAGACCCAGTACTTC. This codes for CASNLWETQYF.

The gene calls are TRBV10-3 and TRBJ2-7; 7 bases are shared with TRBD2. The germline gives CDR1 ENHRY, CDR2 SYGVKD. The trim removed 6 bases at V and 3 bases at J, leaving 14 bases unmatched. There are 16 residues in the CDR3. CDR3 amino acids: CAISGRLGGGDYEQYF. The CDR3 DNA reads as TGTGCCATCAGCGGACGCCTGGGCGGGGGAGACTACGAGCAGTACTTC.

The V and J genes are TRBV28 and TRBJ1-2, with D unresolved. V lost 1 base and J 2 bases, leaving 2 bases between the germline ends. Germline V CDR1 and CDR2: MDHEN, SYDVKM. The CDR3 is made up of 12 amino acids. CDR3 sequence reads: CASSLYNYGYTF. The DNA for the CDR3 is TGTGCCAGCAGTTTATACAACTATGGCTACACCTTC.

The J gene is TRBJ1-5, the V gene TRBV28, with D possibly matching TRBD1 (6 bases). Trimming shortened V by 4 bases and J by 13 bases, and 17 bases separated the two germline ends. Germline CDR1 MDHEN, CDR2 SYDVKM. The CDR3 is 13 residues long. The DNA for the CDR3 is TGTGCCAGCAGTTCGCTGGACAGCCCGGGACAGCATTTT. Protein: CASSSLDSPGQHF.

The CDR3 nucleotides read TGTGCCAGCTCACCAATACCCCGGACAGAGACGAACACTGAAGCTTTCTTT. Translation: CASSPIPRTETNTEAFF. The chain has TRBV18 and TRBJ1-1, with D possibly TRBD1 on 6 matching bases. With 2 bases removed from V and 1 base from J, the gap between germline ends came to 17 bases. Germline V gives CDR1 KGHSH, CDR2 LQKENI. The CDR3 sequence is 17 residues long.

The chain's CDR3 is CASSRRGVDQETQYF. In DNA, the CDR3 is TGTGCCAGCAGCCGGCGGGGTGTGGACCAAGAGACCCAGTACTTC. The chain has TRBV3-1 (or the pseudogene TRBV3-2) and TRBJ2-5; D is perhaps TRBD2 (6 bases). The germline gives CDR1 LGHDT, CDR2 YNNKEL (reference sequence). With 4 bases removed from V and 0 bases from J, the gap between germline ends came to 12 bases. The CDR3 has 15 amino acids.

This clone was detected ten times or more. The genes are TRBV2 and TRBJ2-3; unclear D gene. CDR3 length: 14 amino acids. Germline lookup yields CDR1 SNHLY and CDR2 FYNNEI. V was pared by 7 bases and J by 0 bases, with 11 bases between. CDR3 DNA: TGTGCCAGCATGATACCGTCTAGCACAGATACGCAGTATTTT. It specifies CASMIPSSTDTQYF. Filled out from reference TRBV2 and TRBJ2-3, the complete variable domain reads EPEVTQTPSHQVTQMGQEVILRCVPISNHLYFYWYRQILGQKVEFLVSFYNNEISEKSEIFDDQFSVERPDGSNFTLKIRSTKLEDSAMYFCASMIPSSTDTQYFGPGTRLTVL.

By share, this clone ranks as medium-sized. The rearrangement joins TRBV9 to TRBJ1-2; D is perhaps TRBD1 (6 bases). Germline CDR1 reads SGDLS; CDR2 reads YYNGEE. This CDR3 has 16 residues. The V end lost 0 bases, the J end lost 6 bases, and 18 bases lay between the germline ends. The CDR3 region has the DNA TGTGCCAGCAGCGTAGCTGTAGCGACAGGCCGTAATGGCTACACCTTC. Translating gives CASSVAVATGRNGYTF.

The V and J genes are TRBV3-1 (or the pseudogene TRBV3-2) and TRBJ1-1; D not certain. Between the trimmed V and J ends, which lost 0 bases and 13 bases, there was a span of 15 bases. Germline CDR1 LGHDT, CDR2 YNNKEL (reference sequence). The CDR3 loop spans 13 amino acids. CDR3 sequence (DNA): TGTGCCAGCAGCCAAGAATATGGCGGCTGGGGTTTCTTT. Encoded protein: CASSQEYGGWGFF.

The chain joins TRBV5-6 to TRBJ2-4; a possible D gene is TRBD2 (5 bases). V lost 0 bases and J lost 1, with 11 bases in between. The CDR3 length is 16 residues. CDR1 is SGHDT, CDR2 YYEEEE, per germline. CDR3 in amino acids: CASSLEGTGAKNIQYF. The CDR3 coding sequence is TGTGCCAGCAGCTTGGAAGGTACGGGGGCCAAAAACATTCAGTACTTC.

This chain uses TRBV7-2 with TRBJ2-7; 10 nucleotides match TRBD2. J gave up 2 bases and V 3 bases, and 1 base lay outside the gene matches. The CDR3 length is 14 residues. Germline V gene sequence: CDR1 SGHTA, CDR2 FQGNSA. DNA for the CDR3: TGTGCCAGCAGCTTTAGCGGGAGGACCTACGAGCAGTACTTC. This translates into CASSFSGRTYEQYF.

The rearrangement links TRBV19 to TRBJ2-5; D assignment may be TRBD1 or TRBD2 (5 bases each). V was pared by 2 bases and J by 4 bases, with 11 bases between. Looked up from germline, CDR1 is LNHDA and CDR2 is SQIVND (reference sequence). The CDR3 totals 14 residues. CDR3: CASSISPGAETQYF. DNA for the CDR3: TGTGCCAGTAGTATAAGCCCCGGGGCAGAGACCCAGTACTTC.

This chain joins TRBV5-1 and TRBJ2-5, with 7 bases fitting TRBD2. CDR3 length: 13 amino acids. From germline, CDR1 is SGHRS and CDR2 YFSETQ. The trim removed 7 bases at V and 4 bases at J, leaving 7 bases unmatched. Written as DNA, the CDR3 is TGCGCCAGCTACCGAGGACTAGGAGAGACCCAGTACTTC. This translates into CASYRGLGETQYF.

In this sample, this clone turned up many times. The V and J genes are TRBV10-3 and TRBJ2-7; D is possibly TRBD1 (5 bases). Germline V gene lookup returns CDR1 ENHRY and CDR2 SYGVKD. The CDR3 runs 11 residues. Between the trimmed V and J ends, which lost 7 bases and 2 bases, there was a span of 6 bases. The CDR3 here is CAIKQAYEQYF. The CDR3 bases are TGTGCCATCAAACAGGCCTACGAGCAGTACTTC.

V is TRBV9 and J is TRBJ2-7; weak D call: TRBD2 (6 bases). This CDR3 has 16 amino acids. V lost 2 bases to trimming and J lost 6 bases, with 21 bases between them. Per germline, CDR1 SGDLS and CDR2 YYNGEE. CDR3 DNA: TGTGCCAGCAGCGTCGCCCCCGGGACTCTGCCGGGCGAGCAGTACTTC. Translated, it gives CASSVAPGTLPGEQYF.

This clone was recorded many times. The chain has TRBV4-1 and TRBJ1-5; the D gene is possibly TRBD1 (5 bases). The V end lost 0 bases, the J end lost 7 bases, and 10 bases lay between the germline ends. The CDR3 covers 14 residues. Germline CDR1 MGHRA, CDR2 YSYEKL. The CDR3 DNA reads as TGCGCCAGCAGCCAAGAGACAGAATCACAGCCCCAGCATTTT. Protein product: CASSQETESQPQHF.

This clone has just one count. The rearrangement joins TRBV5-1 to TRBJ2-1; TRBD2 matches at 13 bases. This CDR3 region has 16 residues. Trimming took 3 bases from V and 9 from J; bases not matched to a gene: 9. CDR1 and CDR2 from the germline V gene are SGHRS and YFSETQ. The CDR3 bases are TGCGCCAGCAGCTCCCCGGGACTAGCGGGATCCGGTGAGCAGTTCTTC. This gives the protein CASSSPGLAGSGEQFF.

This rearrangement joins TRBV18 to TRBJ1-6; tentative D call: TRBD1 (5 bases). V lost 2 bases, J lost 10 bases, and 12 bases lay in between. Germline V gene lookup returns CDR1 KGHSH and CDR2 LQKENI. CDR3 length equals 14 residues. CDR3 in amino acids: CASSPSAGDSPLHF. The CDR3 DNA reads TGTGCCAGCTCACCATCCGCCGGGGACTCACCCCTCCACTTT.

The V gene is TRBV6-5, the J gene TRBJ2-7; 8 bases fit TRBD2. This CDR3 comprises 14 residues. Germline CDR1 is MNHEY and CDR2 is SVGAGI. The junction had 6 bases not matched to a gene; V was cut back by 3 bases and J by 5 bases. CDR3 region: CASSYSGRANEQYF. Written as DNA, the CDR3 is TGTGCCAGCAGTTATTCCGGGAGGGCCAACGAGCAGTACTTC.

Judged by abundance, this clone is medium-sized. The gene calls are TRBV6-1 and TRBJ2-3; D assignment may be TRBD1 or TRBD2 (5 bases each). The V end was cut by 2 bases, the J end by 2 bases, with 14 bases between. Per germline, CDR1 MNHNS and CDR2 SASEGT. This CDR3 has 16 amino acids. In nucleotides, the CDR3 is TGTGCCAGCAGTGAATGGGGGTCCTCCACCACAGATACGCAGTATTTT. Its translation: CASSEWGSSTTDTQYF.

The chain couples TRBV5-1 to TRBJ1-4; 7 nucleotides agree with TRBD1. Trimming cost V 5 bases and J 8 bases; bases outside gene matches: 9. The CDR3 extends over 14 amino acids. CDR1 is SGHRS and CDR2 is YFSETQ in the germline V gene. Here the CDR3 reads CASSRTGVGEKLFF. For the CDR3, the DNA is TGCGCCAGCAGTCGAACAGGGGTAGGAGAAAAACTGTTTTTT. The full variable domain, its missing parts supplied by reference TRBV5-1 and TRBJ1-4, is KAGVTQTPRYLIKTRGQQVTLSCSPISGHRSVSWYQQTPGQGLQFLFEYFSETQRNKGNFPGRFSGRQFSNSRSEMNVSTLELGDSALYLCASSRTGVGEKLFFGSGTQLSVL.